The rows below give T cell receptor beta chains drawn from one sample of a study of spatial heterogeneity in lung cancer. Using its own MiXCR run on the 5' RACE reads, TCRdb lists one record per CDR3 protein. Of approximately 11,000 distinct CDR3 sequences in the sample, approximately 5.8% are singletons; the top ten hold 28%. This specimen was PBMCs, taken at surgery. The receptor source for this set is a male donor with early-stage non-small cell lung cancer. Each CDR3 is given with its conserved first and last residue. A D gene is named only where the DNA matches it firmly. Rows give clone size only sometimes, using once, few, many, or a class for an expanded clone.

v_call	d_call	clone_size	j_call	cdr3_nt	cdr3_aa
TRBV20-1	TRBD2	few	TRBJ2-2	TGCAGTGCCCCCGCTAGCGGGAGGGCCGGGGAGCTGTTTTTT	CSAPASGRAGELFF
TRBV29-1	TRBD2	medium-sized	TRBJ2-1	TGCAGCGTTGCACTAGCGGATAGAATCTCGTACAATGAGCAGTTCTTC	CSVALADRISYNEQFF
TRBV7-2	TRBD1	many	TRBJ2-7	TGTGCCAGCAACCGACAGGGGGCAAACGAGCAGTACTTC	CASNRQGANEQYF
TRBV5-4	-	medium-sized	TRBJ1-1	TGTGCCAGCAGCTTAGCACAGAGGAACACTGAAGCTTTCTTT	CASSLAQRNTEAFF
TRBV3-1	-	few	TRBJ2-7	TGTGCCAGCAGTCCCCCCTGGGGGCGGGGCGGACCCTACGAGCAGTACTTC	CASSPPWGRGGPYEQYF
TRBV30	-	few	TRBJ2-2	TGTGCCTGGAGGGAGGACACCGGGGAGCTGTTTTTT	CAWREDTGELFF
TRBV4-1	-	many	TRBJ1-1	TGCGCCAGCAGCCTCCAAGGCTCGGGGGGCGGTGAGGCTTTCTTT	CASSLQGSGGGEAFF
TRBV11-2	-	many	TRBJ2-1	TGTGCCAGCAGCTTAGACGGAGCCCCAGTCAATGAGCAGTTCTTC	CASSLDGAPVNEQFF
TRBV6-6	-	-	TRBJ2-1	TGTGCCAGCAGCCAGAACCAGGCTACCTACAATGAGCAGTTCTTC	CASSQNQATYNEQFF
TRBV11-2	TRBD2	few	TRBJ2-7	TGTGCCAGCAGCCGTGGACTAGCGGACTCCTACGAGCAGTACTTC	CASSRGLADSYEQYF
TRBV29-1	-	many	TRBJ2-2	TGCAGCGTTGACAGCACCGGGGAGCTGTTTTTT	CSVDSTGELFF
TRBV29-1	-	few	TRBJ1-1	TGCAGCGTGGGGGGGGGAGTCACTGAAGCTTTCTTT	CSVGGGVTEAFF